These 6 T cell receptor beta chains were all obtained from the same sample, sequenced in a study of response to subunit inactivated influenza vaccine (dated by TCRdb to between 2018 and 2020). The library was generated by RT-PCR. The sequencing machine was an Illumina HiSeq 2500. TCRdb took the public reads, trimmed them with fastp at Q25, ran MiXCR for clone calling and kept in-frame beta chains. Identical CDR3 proteins give one entry, which carries the most common genes and DNA. A total of almost 600,000 distinct CDR3 sequences appear in this sample, less than 15% of them only once. Around 10% of the sample comes from the top ten. The source material was PBMCs from blood, sampled 12 days after vaccination. The receptors were sampled from a man between 50 and 59 years old who received an inactivated influenza vaccine. Donor details come from another sample of the same person, matched by shared clones.

This clonotype occurred many times. The rearrangement joins TRBV20-1 to TRBJ2-5, with D possibly TRBD2 on 5 matching bases. Germline CDR1 is DFQATT and CDR2 is SNEGSKA (reference sequence). This CDR3 contains 16 residues. Trimming pared 1 base from V and 1 base from J, leaving 16 bases between. DNA of the CDR3: TGCAGTGCTAGAGCCCAGACCGGGAACCTCCAAGAGACCCAGTACTTC. Encoded protein: CSARAQTGNLQETQYF.

This sequence joins TRBV11-2 and TRBJ2-7, with D unresolved. Germline assignment: CDR1 SGHAT and CDR2 FQNNGV. Trimming shortened V by 6 bases and J by 0 bases, and 15 bases separated the two germline ends. This CDR3 contains 15 residues. The DNA for the CDR3 is TGTGCCAGCAGTTATCCGCCCGGCGCCTCCTACGAGCAGTACTTC. Amino acid sequence: CASSYPPGASYEQYF.

This clonotype was seen repeatedly, ten times or more. The J gene is TRBJ2-3, the V gene TRBV15, with 12 bases fitting TRBD2. V lost 0 bases, J lost 6 bases, and 16 bases stayed unmatched. The CDR3 is 20 amino acids. Germline-derived CDR1 and CDR2 are LNHNV and YYDKDF (reference sequence). Written as DNA, the CDR3 is TGTGCCACCAGCAGAGATCGGGCTAGCGGGAGGGCCGTGGTTGGGGATACGCAGTATTTT. It translates to CATSRDRASGRAVVGDTQYF.

This chain connects TRBV6-1 to TRBJ2-3; the D is unclear. The ends were cut back, 1 base at V and 0 bases at J, with 8 bases in the middle. CDR3 length: 15 residues. Germline CDR1 MNHNS, CDR2 SASEGT. The CDR3 region is CASSEDGRSTDTQYF. In nucleotides, the CDR3 is TGTGCCAGCAGTGAAGACGGTAGAAGCACAGATACGCAGTATTTT.

The chain employs TRBV2 and TRBJ1-1, with D tentatively TRBD1 (5 bases). The germline V gene has CDR1 SNHLY and CDR2 FYNNEI. The CDR3 loop spans 13 amino acids. V lost 3 bases and J 4 bases, leaving 9 bases between the germline ends. Written as DNA, the CDR3 is TGTGCCAGCAGTGATGTGGGGGGCACTGAAGCTTTCTTT. Translated, it gives CASSDVGGTEAFF. Drawing the rest from reference TRBV2 and TRBJ1-1, the complete variable domain is EPEVTQTPSHQVTQMGQEVILRCVPISNHLYFYWYRQILGQKVEFLVSFYNNEISEKSEIFDDQFSVERPDGSNFTLKIRSTKLEDSAMYFCASSDVGGTEAFFGQGTRLTVV.

This clonotype was recorded a few times. This chain uses TRBV6-2 or TRBV6-3 with TRBJ1-2; tentative D call: TRBD1 (6 bases). This CDR3 comprises 12 residues. V was pared by 5 bases and J by 6 bases, with 10 bases between. CDR1 is MNHEY, CDR2 SVGEGT, per germline. The CDR3 nucleotides are TGTGCCAGCAGTAACAGGGCACATGGCTACACCTTC. Its translation: CASSNRAHGYTF.